The next 29 T cell receptor beta chains were all read from a single sample in a study of T cells in Graves' hyperthyroidism and ophthalmopathy. TCR beta CDR3 sequences were amplified from RNA transcripts. Primed by the HTBI set, a first-round RT-PCR was run on the TCR CDR3. TCRdb independently ran MiXCR on the multiplex PCR reads; one entry per CDR3 protein. The profile shows approximately 430,000 distinct CDR3 sequences, roughly 14% of them singletons. Sequenced input: blood. The origin of the receptors is a man aged 18 to 30 with Graves' ophthalmopathy.

The V call is TRBV24-1, the J call TRBJ2-7; D is possibly TRBD1 (8 bases). Trimming shortened V by 5 bases and J by 2 bases, and 15 bases separated the two germline ends. The germline gives CDR1 KGHDR, CDR2 SFDVKD. This CDR3 spans 15 amino acids. The CDR3: CATSAQGAGAYEQYF. CDR3 sequence (DNA): TGTGCCACCAGTGCCCAGGGGGCGGGGGCCTACGAGCAGTACTTC.

This clonotype was seen more than once but under ten times. The genes are TRBV27 and TRBJ2-6; D is undetermined. With 3 bases removed from V and 4 bases from J, the gap between germline ends came to 7 bases. CDR1 is MNHEY and CDR2 is SMNVEV in the germline V gene (reference sequence). This CDR3 has 14 residues. The CDR3 nucleotides read TGTGCCAGCAGTTTGACACCCGGGGCCAACGTCCTGACTTTC. Translating it yields CASSLTPGANVLTF.

This clonotype appeared many times. J is TRBJ2-7 and V is TRBV27; D is ambiguous. Trimming cost V 5 bases and J 2 bases, with 13 bases left between them. The CDR3 totals 14 residues. Germline V CDR1 and CDR2: MNHEY, SMNVEV (reference sequence). This CDR3 is CASSGVAAPYEQYF. DNA of the CDR3: TGTGCCAGCAGTGGCGTGGCAGCTCCCTACGAGCAGTACTTC.

The chain carries TRBV19 and TRBJ1-5, with no clear D. The V gene's germline CDR1 is LNHDA and CDR2 SQIVND (reference sequence). The V end lost 4 bases, the J end lost 2 bases, and 18 bases lay between the germline ends. CDR3 length equals 17 residues. CDR3 nucleotide sequence: TGTGCCAGTAGTAAACCCAATCGAGGTAGTGGCAATCAGCCCCAGCATTTT. Encoded protein: CASSKPNRGSGNQPQHF. Full variable domain (rest looked up from reference TRBV19 and TRBJ1-5): DGGITQSPKYLFRKEGQNVTLSCEQNLNHDAMYWYRQDPGQGLRLIYYSQIVNDFQKGDIAEGYSVSREKKESFPLTVTSAQKNPTAFYLCASSKPNRGSGNQPQHFGDGTRLSIL.

In this sample, this clonotype turned up many times. V usage is TRBV3-1 and J usage is TRBJ2-7; 7 bases align to TRBD1. CDR3 length equals 15 residues. Per the germline V gene, CDR1 is LGHDT and CDR2 is YNNKEL (reference sequence). V shed 4 bases, J shed 2 bases, and the junction held 8 bases outside the gene matches. CDR3 sequence reads: CASSPSTGKTYEQYF. CDR3 coding DNA: TGTGCCAGCAGCCCATCGACAGGGAAAACCTACGAGCAGTACTTC.

This clonotype was found many times. V usage is TRBV28 and J usage is TRBJ2-7; 7 nucleotides match TRBD1. Germline V gene lookup returns CDR1 MDHEN and CDR2 SYDVKM. V shed 6 bases and J 6 bases; nucleotides not matched to a gene: 14. The CDR3 totals 15 residues. CDR3 in amino acids: CASSKYGTARGEQYF. CDR3 nucleotide sequence: TGTGCCAGCAGCAAATATGGGACAGCGAGAGGCGAGCAGTACTTC.

The chain uses TRBV13 and TRBJ2-7, with 13 bases fitting TRBD2. V was pared by 5 bases and J by 7 bases, with 5 bases of the junction left unmatched. CDR3 length equals 14 residues. Per germline, CDR1 PRHDT and CDR2 FYEKMQ (reference sequence). The chain's CDR3 is CASSAGTSGIEQYF. Here the CDR3 DNA reads TGTGCCAGCAGCGCCGGGACTAGCGGGATTGAGCAGTACTTC.

This chain connects TRBV6-1 to TRBJ1-6; a possible D gene is TRBD1 (6 bases). V was pared by 4 bases and J by 4 bases, with 14 bases between. Per the germline V gene, CDR1 is MNHNS and CDR2 is SASEGT. CDR3 length equals 16 residues. CDR3 sequence: CASSGQVEGYNSPLHF. The CDR3 coding sequence is TGTGCCAGCAGTGGACAGGTGGAAGGGTATAATTCACCCCTCCACTTT.

The genes are TRBV7-6 and TRBJ1-2; no clear D gene. V was trimmed by 3 bases and J by 14 bases, leaving 13 bases between them. Germline CDR1 and CDR2: SGHVS and FNYEAQ. The CDR3 is 11 residues long. CDR3 sequence reads: CASSLVSELTF. DNA for the CDR3: TGTGCCAGCAGCTTGGTATCAGAGCTGACCTTC.

The J gene is TRBJ1-5, the V gene TRBV6-1; TRBD1 is a possible D gene (5 bases). V lost 2 bases and J 6 bases, leaving 11 bases between the germline ends. From germline, CDR1 is MNHNS and CDR2 SASEGT. The CDR3 loop spans 14 amino acids. The CDR3 DNA follows: TGTGCCAGCAGTGAAATCGGGGGGGGTCAGCCCCAGCATTTT. Protein sequence: CASSEIGGGQPQHF.

This clonotype was seen many times. The CDR3 loop is CASSTQGGETQYF. The CDR3 nucleotides are TGTGCCAGCTCTACACAGGGGGGAGAGACCCAGTACTTC. The chain joins TRBV18 to TRBJ2-5, with 8 bases aligning to TRBD1. CDR3 length equals 13 residues. With V trimmed by 6 bases and J by 4 bases, 4 bases remained unmatched. Per the germline V gene, CDR1 is KGHSH and CDR2 is LQKENI.

This chain uses TRBV12-3 or TRBV12-4 with TRBJ2-2; 9 bases are a match to TRBD1. CDR3 length: 18 residues. Losses at the gene ends were 8 bases for V and 3 bases for J; bases not matched to a gene: 16. CDR3 bases: TGTGCCAGCGCCCGGGACAGGGCCTCTCCACCCCACACCGGGGAGCTGTTTTTT. Translating it yields CASARDRASPPHTGELFF.

This clonotype was detected many times. This sequence joins TRBV12-3 or TRBV12-4 and TRBJ2-3; possibly TRBD1 for D (5 bases). The CDR3 consists of 13 residues. Between the trimmed V and J ends, which lost 5 bases and 1 base, there was a span of 7 bases. CDR3 protein: CASSRTRTDTQYF. In DNA, the CDR3 is TGTGCCAGCAGTAGGACACGCACAGATACGCAGTATTTT.

This clonotype showed up many times. CDR3 in DNA: TGTGCCAGCAGTTTGGTTCCGTTTAATGAGCAGTTCTTC. Translation: CASSLVPFNEQFF. This rearrangement joins TRBV12-3 or TRBV12-4 to TRBJ2-1, with unresolved D. The CDR3 extends over 13 amino acids. V lost 3 bases, J lost 7 bases, and 10 bases lay in between.

This clonotype was seen repeatedly, ten times or more. V usage is TRBV12-3 or TRBV12-4 and J usage is TRBJ1-5; D is ambiguous. Trimming shortened V by 8 bases and J by 2 bases, and 7 bases separated the two germline ends. There are 12 residues in the CDR3. The CDR3 DNA reads as TGTGCCAGCCGTCTAGGCAATCAGCCCCAGCATTTT. This encodes CASRLGNQPQHF.

The table lists this clonotype with a few counts. This chain links TRBV28 with TRBJ2-4, with 8 bases fitting TRBD2. Germline CDR1 and CDR2: MDHEN and SYDVKM. Germline trimming cut 6 bases from V and 1 base from J; bases unmatched to any gene: 5. This CDR3 region has 15 residues. CDR3 sequence: CASSSTSVAKNIQYF. In nucleotides, the CDR3 is TGTGCCAGCAGCTCGACTAGCGTGGCCAAAAACATTCAGTACTTC.

This clonotype was counted many times. The chain couples TRBV11-2 to TRBJ1-2; 9 nucleotides agree with TRBD1. Germline CDR1 SGHAT, CDR2 FQNNGV. The CDR3 consists of 15 residues. V lost 4 bases to trimming and J lost 1 base; unmatched junction nucleotides: 4. CDR3 sequence (DNA): TGTGCCAGCAGCTCGAGGACAGGGGTTAACTATGGCTACACCTTC. Its protein product is CASSSRTGVNYGYTF.

This clonotype has ten or more counts. The chain links TRBV7-9 to TRBJ2-1; D may be TRBD1 (6 bases). V dropped 4 bases and J dropped 3 bases, with 16 bases sitting between them. CDR1 is SEHNR, CDR2 FQNEAQ, per germline (reference sequence). The CDR3 runs to 16 residues. The CDR3 nucleotides are TGTGCCAGCAGCTCCCCCAGGGGAGTCGGCTACAATGAGCAGTTCTTC. It is translated as CASSSPRGVGYNEQFF.

The table lists this clonotype with many counts. The V gene is TRBV19, the J gene TRBJ1-2, with D perhaps matching TRBD1 (6 bases). CDR3 length: 15 residues. Per germline, CDR1 LNHDA and CDR2 SQIVND (reference sequence). V was shortened by 0 bases and J by 2 bases, with 10 bases between the two germline ends. The DNA of the CDR3 is TGTGCCAGTAGTATAGACAGGGGATTGAACTATGGCTACACCTTC. Translation: CASSIDRGLNYGYTF.

The CDR3 sequence is CASSQVGDGTIQYF. CDR3 DNA sequence: TGTGCCAGCAGCCAAGTAGGGGACGGTACCATTCAGTACTTC. The rearrangement links TRBV3-1 to TRBJ2-4; either TRBD1 or TRBD2 may supply D (5 bases each). Trimming left V 1 base short and J 9 bases short, with 13 bases between. The germline gives CDR1 LGHDT, CDR2 YNNKEL (reference sequence). The CDR3 runs 14 residues.

This clonotype has a count of ten or more. The chain couples TRBV13 to TRBJ2-7, with D uncertain. The CDR3 covers 12 residues. Germline V CDR1 and CDR2: PRHDT, FYEKMQ (reference sequence). The ends were cut back, 5 bases at V and 6 bases at J, with 11 bases in the middle. CDR3 bases: TGTGCCAGCAGCCCCCCTGGGCCCGAGCAGTACTTC. Translation gives CASSPPGPEQYF. The full variable domain, rest sourced from reference TRBV13 and TRBJ2-7, is AAGVIQSPRHLIKEKRETATLKCYPIPRHDTVYWYQQGPGQDPQFLISFYEKMQSDKGSIPDRFSAQQFSDYHSELNMSSLELGDSALYFCASSPPGPEQYFGPGTRLTVT.

This clonotype came up many times. The rearrangement uses TRBV11-2 and TRBJ2-7; 7 positions match TRBD2. Germline loops: CDR1 SGHAT, CDR2 FQNNGV. The CDR3 is 15 amino acids. Trimming took 1 base from V and 4 from J; bases not matched to a gene: 7. For the CDR3, the DNA is TGTGCCAGCAGCTTAGGGCCCGGGACTAAATACGAGCAGTACTTC. Its protein is CASSLGPGTKYEQYF.

This clonotype was counted only a few times. This rearrangement joins TRBV12-3 or TRBV12-4 to TRBJ1-2; 11 positions match TRBD1. The CDR3 consists of 14 residues. V shed 4 bases, J shed 6 bases, and the junction held 4 bases outside the gene matches. The CDR3 loop is CASSSRTGGNGYTF. The CDR3 DNA sequence: TGTGCCAGCAGTTCCCGGACAGGGGGCAATGGCTACACCTTC.

In this sample, this clonotype turned up many times. The rearrangement uses TRBV12-5 and TRBJ2-3; TRBD1 or TRBD2 may be the D gene (5 bases each). V gave up 6 bases and J gave up 0 bases, with 10 bases separating them. CDR3 length: 14 residues. Looked up from germline, CDR1 is LGHNT and CDR2 is FRNRAP. As DNA, the CDR3 is TGTGCTAGTGGACGGGACCTGAGCACAGATACGCAGTATTTT. Protein sequence: CASGRDLSTDTQYF. Complete variable domain (other parts from reference TRBV12-5 and TRBJ2-3): DARVTQTPRHKVTEMGQEVTMRCQPILGHNTVFWYRQTMMQGLELLAYFRNRAPLDDSGMPKDRFSAEMPDATLATLKIQPSEPRDSAVYFCASGRDLSTDTQYFGPGTRLTVL.

In this sample, this clonotype turned up a few times. V gene TRBV4-1 combines with J gene TRBJ2-1; possibly TRBD1 or TRBD2 for D (6 bases each). Trimming pared 4 bases from V and 5 bases from J, leaving 15 bases between. In germline, CDR1 is MGHRA, CDR2 YSYEKL. There are 15 residues in the CDR3. CDR3 sequence: CASSPQRGVDNEQFF. The CDR3 DNA reads as TGCGCCAGCAGCCCTCAGAGGGGGGTTGACAATGAGCAGTTCTTC.

This clonotype has ten or more counts. V is TRBV20-1 and J is TRBJ1-1; D not certain. The CDR3 is 13 residues long. CDR1 and CDR2 (germline): DFQATT, SNEGSKA (reference sequence). The CDR3 reads CRAPPQANTEAFF. CDR3 DNA: TGCAGGGCACCCCCGCAAGCTAACACTGAAGCTTTCTTT.

Note on this clonotype: A much larger clone is a single base away; this may be a read error. CDR3 coding DNA: TGTGCCAGCAGTGAATCGGGGCTAATAGGGAGATCTGAAGCTTTCTTT. Its protein is CASSESGLIGRSEAFF. J is TRBJ1-1 and V is TRBV2; TRBD1 is a possible D gene (5 bases). Trimming removed 2 bases from V and 6 bases from J, with 19 bases in between. The CDR3 loop spans 16 amino acids. Germline CDR1 SNHLY, CDR2 FYNNEI.

As to this clonotype: This could be a read error, since a much larger clone is one nucleotide away. V is TRBV6-1 and J is TRBJ2-7; perhaps TRBD2 as D (7 bases). Trimming stripped 6 bases from V and 7 bases from J, with 19 bases between. The CDR3 runs to 14 residues. CDR1 MNHNS and CDR2 SASEGT come from the germline V gene. The chain's CDR3 is CASRPSWGGNEQYF. The CDR3 DNA sequence: TGTGCCAGCAGGCCATCATGGGGGGGCAATGAGCAGTACTTC.

The sample holds many counts of this clonotype. The chain carries TRBV2 and TRBJ2-3, with 11 bases lining up with TRBD2. Germline V gene lookup returns CDR1 SNHLY and CDR2 FYNNEI. The junction had 8 bases not matched to a gene; V was cut back by 6 bases and J by 6 bases. The CDR3 loop spans 15 amino acids. CDR3 sequence reads: CASRPGLAEGDTQYF. For the CDR3, the DNA is TGTGCCAGCAGGCCGGGACTAGCGGAGGGGGATACGCAGTATTTT.